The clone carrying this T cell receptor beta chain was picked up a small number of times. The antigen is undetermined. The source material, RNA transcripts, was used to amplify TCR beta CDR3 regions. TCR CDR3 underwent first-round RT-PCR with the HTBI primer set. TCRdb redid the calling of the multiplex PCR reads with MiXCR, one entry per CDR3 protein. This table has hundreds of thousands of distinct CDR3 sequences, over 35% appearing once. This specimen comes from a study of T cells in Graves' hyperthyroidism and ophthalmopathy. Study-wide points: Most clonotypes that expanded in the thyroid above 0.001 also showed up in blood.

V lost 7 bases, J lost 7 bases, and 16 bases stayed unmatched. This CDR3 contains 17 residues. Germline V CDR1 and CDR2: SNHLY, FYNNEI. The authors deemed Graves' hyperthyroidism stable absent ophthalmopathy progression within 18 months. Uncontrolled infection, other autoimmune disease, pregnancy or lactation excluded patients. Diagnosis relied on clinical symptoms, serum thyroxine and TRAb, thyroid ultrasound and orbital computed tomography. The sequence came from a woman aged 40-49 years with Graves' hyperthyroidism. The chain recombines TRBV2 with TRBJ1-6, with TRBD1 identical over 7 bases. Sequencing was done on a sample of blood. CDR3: CASKTGQEALGNSPLHF. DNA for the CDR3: TGTGCCAGCAAGACCGGACAGGAGGCCCTCGGGAATTCACCCCTCCACTTT.